These 30 T cell receptor beta chains were sequenced from one sample in a study of T cell repertoires in cytomegalovirus infection. These TCRs' antigens remain unknown. In TCRdb, the reads were re-called with MiXCR into one record per CDR3 protein. Of around 340,000 distinct CDR3 sequences listed, roughly 28% are singletons. Material: cultured PBMCs, obtained from culture after CMV antigen stimulation. The receptors stem from a human donor in good health (CMV status not recorded). Some clones in this sample may be carry-over from other donors' samples.

This clonotype came up a few times. The genes are TRBV12-3 or TRBV12-4 and TRBJ2-1; TRBD1 or TRBD2 may be the D gene (5 bases each). This CDR3 has 13 amino acids. V was cut by 7 bases and J by 5 bases, with 12 bases left in between. The CDR3 loop reads CASTPGTDNEQFF. As DNA, the CDR3 is TGTGCCAGCACCCCAGGGACGGACAATGAGCAGTTCTTC.

The table lists this clonotype with many counts. This chain joins TRBV7-2 and TRBJ2-3; tentative D call: TRBD2 (5 bases). V dropped 3 bases and J dropped 0 bases, with 10 bases sitting between them. The CDR3 extends over 15 amino acids. Germline lookup yields CDR1 SGHTA and CDR2 FQGNSA. CDR3 DNA: TGTGCCAGCAGCTTTATAGCGCCTAGCACAGATACGCAGTATTTT. It is translated as CASSFIAPSTDTQYF.

This clonotype has a single count. The chain couples TRBV9 to TRBJ1-2; TRBD1 agrees at 8 bases. The ends lost 4 bases at V and 1 base at J; junction bases unmatched: 9. This CDR3 is 16 amino acids long. Germline lookup yields CDR1 SGDLS and CDR2 YYNGEE. The DNA of the CDR3 is TGTGCCAGCAGCTCAACAGAAGGACAGGGTAACTATGGCTACACCTTC. It yields the protein CASSSTEGQGNYGYTF. Complete variable domain (other parts from reference TRBV9 and TRBJ1-2): DSGVTQTPKHLITATGQRVTLRCSPRSGDLSVYWYQQSLDQGLQFLIQYYNGEERAKGNILERFSAQQFPDLHSELNLSSLELGDSALYFCASSSTEGQGNYGYTFGSGTRLTVV.

Regarding this clonotype: It may be a read error: a sequence one base away is much more abundant. This rearrangement joins TRBV7-2 to TRBJ2-2, with 11 nucleotides matching TRBD2. CDR1 and CDR2 (germline): SGHTA, FQGNSA. The CDR3 is 15 amino acids. V was pared by 7 bases and J by 5 bases, with 6 bases of the junction left unmatched. The CDR3 protein is CASIPLAGGTGELFF. CDR3 nucleotide sequence: TGTGCCAGCATCCCGCTAGCGGGAGGTACCGGGGAGCTGTTTTTT.

The table lists this clonotype with many counts. V is TRBV6-1 and J is TRBJ1-1; D remains ambiguous. Deletions cut 2 bases from V and 5 bases from J, with 15 bases between. CDR1 MNHNS and CDR2 SASEGT come from the germline V gene. The CDR3 length is 15 residues. CDR3 DNA sequence: TGTGCCAGCAGTGAAAATCCCTTGAGAGGAACTGAAGCTTTCTTT. Residues: CASSENPLRGTEAFF.

This clonotype occurred many times. The chain carries TRBV7-8 and TRBJ1-2; D remains ambiguous. CDR1 is SGHVS and CDR2 is FQNEAQ in the germline V gene. V was cut by 0 bases and J by 0 bases, with 11 bases left in between. This CDR3 is built from 16 residues. CDR3 region: CASSLARHDPNYGYTF. CDR3 bases: TGTGCCAGCAGCTTAGCCCGACACGACCCTAACTATGGCTACACCTTC.

The table lists this clonotype with a few counts. The chain is built from TRBV4-2 and TRBJ1-3; TRBD1 is a possible D gene (6 bases). This CDR3 spans 16 amino acids. Trimming left V 0 bases short and J 4 bases short, with 13 bases between. Germline assignment: CDR1 LGHNA and CDR2 YNFKEQ. For the CDR3, the DNA is TGTGCCAGCAGCCAAGATCCGGGGGGGCAAGGAAACACCATATATTTT. This encodes CASSQDPGGQGNTIYF.

The sample holds a few counts of this clonotype. This rearrangement joins TRBV28 to TRBJ2-3; weak D call: TRBD1 (6 bases). V shed 5 bases and J shed 2 bases, with 11 bases lying between them. The CDR3 contains 14 residues. CDR1 MDHEN and CDR2 SYDVKM come from the germline V gene. The CDR3 nucleotides are TGTGCCAGCAGTCCTGACAGGATCACAGATACGCAGTATTTT. It codes for CASSPDRITDTQYF.

The V and J genes are TRBV12-3 or TRBV12-4 and TRBJ1-3, with D hard to call. CDR3 length equals 16 residues. V dropped 2 bases and J dropped 1 base, with 12 bases sitting between them. The CDR3 DNA follows: TGTGCCAGCAGTTTAAGGGTCAGAGAATCTGGAAACACCATATATTTT. This sequence encodes CASSLRVRESGNTIYF.

This clonotype was counted between two and nine times. The chain combines TRBV6-5 with TRBJ1-2; 7 positions agree with TRBD1. Germline V lookup: CDR1 MNHEY, CDR2 SVGAGI. The CDR3 length is 12 residues. Trimming removed 4 bases from V and 7 bases from J; junction bases left unmatched: 3. CDR3 sequence reads: CASSSGQPGYTF. Written as DNA, the CDR3 is TGTGCCAGCAGTTCGGGACAGCCTGGCTACACCTTC.

The chain couples TRBV19 to TRBJ1-1; 8 nucleotides agree with TRBD1. Looked up from germline, CDR1 is LNHDA and CDR2 is SQIVND (reference sequence). The CDR3 is 17 residues long. Losses at the gene ends were 1 base for V and 2 bases for J; bases not matched to a gene: 9. This CDR3 reads CASSIGPWTGPNTEAFF. The CDR3 DNA reads TGTGCCAGTAGTATAGGGCCCTGGACAGGGCCTAACACTGAAGCTTTCTTT.

In its sample, this clonotype was seen many times. V and J are TRBV7-6 and TRBJ2-3; 8 bases line up with TRBD2. Losses at the gene ends were 4 bases for V and 0 bases for J; bases not matched to a gene: 9. Per the germline V gene, CDR1 is SGHVS and CDR2 is FNYEAQ. The CDR3 has 17 residues. The CDR3 nucleotides are TGTGCCAGCAGCTCAATAGCGGGATCCCCTAGCACAGATACGCAGTATTTT. Translation: CASSSIAGSPSTDTQYF.

This clonotype was seen a handful of times. The chain uses TRBV13 and TRBJ2-7, with D unresolved. The CDR3 has 17 residues. Germline CDR1 and CDR2: PRHDT and FYEKMQ (reference sequence). The V gene lost 2 bases and the J gene lost 2 bases, with 19 bases spanning the gap. CDR3 DNA: TGTGCCAGCAGCTTACCCCGAAGTGGACGCGCACCCTACGAGCAGTACTTC. As protein: CASSLPRSGRAPYEQYF.

The rearrangement links TRBV7-2 to TRBJ2-5; 10 bases align to TRBD2. This CDR3 comprises 15 residues. Trimming cost V 5 bases and J 4 bases; bases outside gene matches: 7. Germline CDR1 SGHTA, CDR2 FQGNSA. The CDR3 reads CASSRGWTSGETQYF. DNA for the CDR3: TGTGCCAGCAGCCGAGGATGGACTAGCGGAGAGACCCAGTACTTC. The entire variable domain, with the rest obtained from reference TRBV7-2 and TRBJ2-5, is as follows: GAGVSQSPSNKVTEKGKDVELRCDPISGHTALYWYRQSLGQGLEFLIYFQGNSAPDKSGLPSDRFSAERTGGSVSTLTIQRTQQEDSAVYLCASSRGWTSGETQYFGPGTRLLVL.

This clonotype came up a few times. This chain joins TRBV14 and TRBJ1-1, with D unclear. V was shortened by 2 bases and J by 4 bases, with 11 bases between the two germline ends. The CDR3 covers 14 residues. Germline V gene sequence: CDR1 SGHDN, CDR2 FVKESK. The CDR3 loop is CASSQRRVGTEAFF. The CDR3 DNA is TGTGCCAGCAGCCAAAGAAGGGTGGGCACTGAAGCTTTCTTT.

The rearrangement uses TRBV11-2 and TRBJ2-1, with D possibly matching TRBD2 (6 bases). Germline assignment: CDR1 SGHAT and CDR2 FQNNGV. CDR3 length equals 14 residues. Trimming pared 6 bases from V and 6 bases from J, leaving 15 bases between. The CDR3 is CASSRGRGSNEQFF. CDR3 sequence (DNA): TGTGCCAGCAGTCGGGGGAGAGGGAGCAATGAGCAGTTCTTC.

The rearrangement links TRBV7-4 to TRBJ2-7, with D tentatively TRBD2 (5 bases). The length of the CDR3 is 13 residues. In germline, CDR1 is SGHVT, CDR2 SQSDAQ. The V and J ends lost 4 bases and 1 base respectively, with 8 bases between them. CDR3 in DNA: TGTGCCAGCAGCTACCCGGGGTCCTACGAGCAGTACTTC. It yields the protein CASSYPGSYEQYF.

A few counts support this clonotype. The chain joins TRBV28 to TRBJ1-5; TRBD1 matches at 7 bases. This CDR3 region has 14 residues. The V gene end was trimmed by 5 bases and the J gene end by 6 bases; junction bases not matched to a gene: 7. The germline CDR1 and CDR2 sequences are MDHEN and SYDVKM. DNA of the CDR3: TGTGCCAGCAGTAGGAATAACAGGGGTCAGCCCCAGCATTTT. Translation gives CASSRNNRGQPQHF.

V is TRBV19 and J is TRBJ2-7, with 8 bases that match TRBD2. V shed 2 bases and J 3 bases; nucleotides not matched to a gene: 6. Germline V CDR1 and CDR2: LNHDA, SQIVND (reference sequence). CDR3 size: 15 residues. The CDR3 loop reads CASSILAGQVYEQYF. The CDR3 coding sequence is TGTGCCAGTAGTATATTAGCGGGACAAGTCTACGAGCAGTACTTC.

This clonotype has just a few counts. The chain recombines TRBV6-6 with TRBJ2-2; the D gene is possibly TRBD1 (5 bases). The V end lost 7 bases, the J end lost 3 bases, and 15 bases lay between the germline ends. The CDR3 consists of 15 residues. Germline CDR1 and CDR2: MNHNY and SVGAGI (reference sequence). The CDR3 is CASTKGRVDTGELFF. The CDR3 DNA follows: TGTGCCAGCACCAAAGGCAGGGTAGACACCGGGGAGCTGTTTTTT.

This clonotype was counted once. A much larger clone differs from this one at a single base, so this may be a read error. V gene TRBV7-2 combines with J gene TRBJ1-1; no firm D call. The CDR3 loop spans 14 amino acids. Per the germline V gene, CDR1 is SGHTA and CDR2 is FQGNSA. CDR3 residues: CASSPGWGGTDAFF. CDR3 DNA: TGTGCCAGCAGCCCCGGGTGGGGTGGCACTGACGCTTTCTTT.

The chain joins TRBV6-1 to TRBJ2-3, with D hard to call. V was shortened by 10 bases and J by 1 base, with 12 bases between the two germline ends. This CDR3 spans 13 amino acids. Germline CDR1 is MNHNS and CDR2 is SASEGT. CDR3 sequence reads: CAIRWEGTDTQYF. DNA for the CDR3: TGTGCCATTAGGTGGGAAGGCACAGATACGCAGTATTTT.

This clonotype was observed a few times. CDR3 protein: CSARIAGGDQETQYF. As DNA, the CDR3 is TGCAGTGCTAGAATAGCGGGTGGGGACCAAGAGACCCAGTACTTC. The chain joins TRBV20-1 to TRBJ2-5; 7 bases align to TRBD2. The CDR3 totals 15 residues. Germline values: CDR1 DFQATT, CDR2 SNEGSKA (reference sequence). V lost 2 bases to trimming and J lost 0 bases; unmatched junction nucleotides: 6.

This clonotype has only a few counts. The gene calls are TRBV7-8 and TRBJ2-2, with 7 bases lining up with TRBD1. The CDR3 extends over 16 amino acids. Losses at the gene ends were 3 bases for V and 0 bases for J; bases not matched to a gene: 4. Germline V gene data show CDR1 as SGHVS and CDR2 as FQNEAQ. CDR3 sequence (DNA): TGTGCCAGCAGCTTCAGAGGGGGCGCGAACACCGGGGAGCTGTTTTTT. This sequence encodes CASSFRGGANTGELFF.

CDR3 nucleotides: TGTGCCAGCAGGGGCGCCTCGGGACTAGCAGATACGCAGTATTTT. Translating gives CASRGASGLADTQYF. The J gene is TRBJ2-3, the V gene TRBV13; 8 bases map to TRBD2. The CDR3 consists of 15 residues. The germline gives CDR1 PRHDT, CDR2 FYEKMQ (reference sequence). V lost 6 bases to trimming and J lost 4 bases; unmatched junction nucleotides: 9.

This clonotype was recorded only once. V is TRBV6-5 and J is TRBJ1-2; tentatively, D is TRBD1 (5 bases). V was trimmed by 2 bases and J by 7 bases, leaving 11 bases between them. The CDR3 runs to 13 residues. From germline, CDR1 is MNHEY and CDR2 SVGAGI. The CDR3 DNA follows: TGTGCCAGCAGTTACGGGGAAGGGGTTGGCTACACCTTC. Translation gives CASSYGEGVGYTF.

Comments on this clonotype: One junction end does not reproduce the germline sequence, and a read error may be involved. The chain couples TRBV6-1 to TRBJ2-1; 7 bases line up with TRBD2. The CDR3 runs to 14 residues. Germline V gene data show CDR1 as MNHNS and CDR2 as SASEGT. The CDR3 coding sequence is TGTGCCAGCAGGGAAGCGGGGTCCAACAATGAGCAGTTCTTC. Amino acids: CASREAGSNNEQFF.

The chain links TRBV7-9 to TRBJ1-6; D gene unclear. The CDR3 has 15 residues. V lost 5 bases and J lost 7, with 15 bases in between. CDR1 and CDR2 (germline): SEHNR, FQNEAQ (reference sequence). CDR3 loop: CASSASNGENSPLHF. CDR3 sequence (DNA): TGTGCCAGCAGCGCATCAAACGGGGAGAATTCACCCCTCCACTTT. The variable domain in full, completed from reference TRBV7-9 and TRBJ1-6, reads DTGVSQNPRHKITKRGQNVTFRCDPISEHNRLYWYRQTLGQGPEFLTYFQNEAQLEKSRLLSDRFSAERPKGSFSTLEIQRTEQGDSAMYLCASSASNGENSPLHFGNGTRLTVT.

The V and J genes are TRBV7-8 and TRBJ2-3, with TRBD2 as a possible D gene (6 bases). Germline CDR1 SGHVS, CDR2 FQNEAQ. This CDR3 has 14 amino acids. Deletions cut 5 bases from V and 8 bases from J, with 17 bases between. CDR3 in amino acids: CASSPSGSSVTQYF. Here the CDR3 DNA reads TGTGCCAGCAGCCCCTCCGGGAGCTCGGTTACGCAGTATTTT.

This clonotype showed up just a few times. The gene calls are TRBV7-6 and TRBJ2-3; D is unclear. V was shortened by 1 base and J by 0 bases, with 11 bases between the two germline ends. From germline, CDR1 is SGHVS and CDR2 FNYEAQ. The CDR3 is 16 amino acids. This CDR3 reads CASSLVGRYSTDTQYF. Here the CDR3 DNA reads TGTGCCAGCAGCTTAGTTGGCCGCTACAGCACAGATACGCAGTATTTT.